This TCR beta chain was sequenced in a study of response to subunit inactivated influenza vaccine. Regarding this clonotype: Antigen: not known.

Per germline, CDR1 MNHEY and CDR2 SMNVEV (reference sequence). V lost 8 bases, J lost 8 bases, and 15 bases stayed unmatched. The CDR3 has 15 residues. Each CDR3 protein gets one entry after TCRdb re-called the RT-PCR reads with MiXCR. The sample includes 500,000 to 550,000 distinct CDR3 sequences, 6% to 9% of them seen just once. Overall study results and limits: Authors proposed each seasonal influenza vaccination draws in few new T cells.

V gene TRBV27 combines with J gene TRBJ2-1; 7 nucleotides line up with TRBD2. The receptor was derived from a man in his fifties or sixties who received an inactivated influenza vaccine. The starting material was PBMCs from blood, obtained less than 25 months after vaccination. The chain's CDR3 is CASSTRLAVPDEQFF. The CDR3 DNA follows: TGTGCCAGCTCGACCAGGCTAGCGGTCCCGGATGAGCAGTTCTTC.